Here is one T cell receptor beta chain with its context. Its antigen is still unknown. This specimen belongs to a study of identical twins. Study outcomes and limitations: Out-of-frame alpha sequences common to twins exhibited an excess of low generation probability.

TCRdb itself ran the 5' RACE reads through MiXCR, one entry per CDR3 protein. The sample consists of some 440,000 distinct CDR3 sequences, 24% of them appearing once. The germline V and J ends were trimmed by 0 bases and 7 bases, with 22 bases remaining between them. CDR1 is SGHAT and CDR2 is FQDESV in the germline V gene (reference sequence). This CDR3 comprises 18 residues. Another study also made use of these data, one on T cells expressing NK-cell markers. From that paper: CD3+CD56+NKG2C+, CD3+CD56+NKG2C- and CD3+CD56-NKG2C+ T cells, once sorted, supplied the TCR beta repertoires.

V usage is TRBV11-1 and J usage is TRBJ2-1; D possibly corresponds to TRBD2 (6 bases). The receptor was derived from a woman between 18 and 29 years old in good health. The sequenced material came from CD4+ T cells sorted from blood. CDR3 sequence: CASSLARPAGWGRNEQFF. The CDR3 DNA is TGTGCCAGCAGCTTAGCGCGCCCAGCGGGTTGGGGTAGGAATGAGCAGTTCTTC.